The 21 T cell receptor beta chains presented below share a single source sample, sequenced in a study of cytomegalovirus exposure and HLA in healthy donors. PCR involved 60 Vbeta and 13 Jbeta primers. Using immunoSEQ multiplex PCR, the repertoire was profiled, and TCRdb retains in-frame clones only, with some absent. Among some 140,000 clones listed, 73% were seen once. The sequenced sample consisted of PBMCs. These receptors came from a woman in her 40s in good health and CMV-seronegative.

This clone appeared once. The chain carries TRBV2 and TRBJ2-7, with D tentatively TRBD2 (5 bases). In germline, CDR1 is SNHLY, CDR2 FYNNEI. The CDR3 loop spans 14 amino acids. V lost 4 bases, J lost 9 bases, and 19 bases lay in between. The CDR3 here is CASSVATVSRGQYF. CDR3 sequence (DNA): TGTGCCAGCAGTGTAGCGACGGTCTCGCGCGGGCAGTACTTC.

This chain joins TRBV5-5 and TRBJ2-7, with no clear D. Germline lookup yields CDR1 SGHKS and CDR2 YYEKEE (reference sequence). V was cut by 5 bases and J by 7 bases, with 19 bases left in between. CDR3 length: 14 residues. The CDR3 bases are TGTGCCAGCAGTCCCCTATCCGGTGCGATTGAGCAGTACTTC. Protein sequence: CASSPLSGAIEQYF.

The chain links TRBV4-2 to TRBJ1-2, with a tentative D call TRBD1 (5 bases). Looked up from germline, CDR1 is LGHNA and CDR2 is YNFKEQ. The CDR3 covers 12 residues. Trimming left V 0 bases short and J 8 bases short, with 7 bases between. CDR3 protein: CASSQDYRGYTF. The CDR3 region has the DNA TGTGCCAGCAGCCAAGATTACAGGGGCTACACCTTC.

V gene TRBV10-3 combines with J gene TRBJ2-1; 8 nucleotides agree with TRBD2. The V gene end was trimmed by 10 bases and the J gene end by 0 bases; junction bases not matched to a gene: 8. CDR1 and CDR2 from the germline V gene are ENHRY and SYGVKD. The CDR3 totals 15 residues. The CDR3 region is CATTLAGSSYNEQFF. DNA for the CDR3: TGTGCCACCACCCTAGCGGGTAGCTCCTACAATGAGCAGTTCTTC.

The chain joins TRBV7-2 to TRBJ1-3; D gene uncertain. The length of the CDR3 is 12 residues. V was shortened by 2 bases and J by 4 bases, with 3 bases between the two germline ends. Germline CDR1 and CDR2: SGHTA and FQGNSA. Written as DNA, the CDR3 is TGTGCCAGCAGCTTACAAGGAAACACCATATATTTT. Its translation: CASSLQGNTIYF.

In this sample, this clone turned up a few times. The chain uses TRBV5-6 and TRBJ1-2; TRBD1 matches 12 bases. This CDR3 region has 17 residues. Germline V gene sequence: CDR1 SGHDT, CDR2 YYEEEE. Germline trimming cut 1 base from V and 4 bases from J; bases unmatched to any gene: 8. CDR3 nucleotide sequence: TGTGCCAGCAGCTTGTGGGGACAGGGGGCCGTGGTCTATGGCTACACCTTC. Amino acid sequence: CASSLWGQGAVVYGYTF. The full variable domain, rest sourced from reference TRBV5-6 and TRBJ1-2, is DAGVTQSPTHLIKTRGQQVTLRCSPKSGHDTVSWYQQALGQGPQFIFQYYEEEERQRGNFPDRFSGHQFPNYSSELNVNALLLGDSALYLCASSLWGQGAVVYGYTFGSGTRLTVV.

The chain carries TRBV10-3 and TRBJ1-1; D might be TRBD1 (5 bases). CDR3 length: 14 amino acids. Per germline, CDR1 ENHRY and CDR2 SYGVKD. Trimming removed 6 bases from V and 4 bases from J, with 15 bases in between. The CDR3 reads CAISETGKGTEAFF. CDR3 DNA sequence: TGTGCCATCAGCGAAACAGGAAAGGGCACTGAAGCTTTCTTT.

CDR3 in amino acids: CSVDPEVDRAYGYTF. The CDR3 DNA reads TGCAGCGTCGATCCGGAAGTTGACAGGGCCTATGGCTACACCTTC. The V gene is TRBV29-1, the J gene TRBJ1-2, with 7 bases aligning to TRBD1. Unmatched junction bases numbered 14, after V lost 6 bases and J lost 4 bases. The CDR3 totals 15 residues. CDR1 is SQVTM, CDR2 ANQGSEA, per germline.

There are a few counts of this clone. The genes are TRBV5-1 and TRBJ2-1, with no clear D. The germline V gene has CDR1 SGHRS and CDR2 YFSETQ. CDR3 length equals 13 residues. V was trimmed by 2 bases and J by 8 bases, leaving 11 bases between them. In nucleotides, the CDR3 is TGCGCCAGCAGCTTCGGGTCTCTCGATGAGCAGTTCTTC. The encoded protein is CASSFGSLDEQFF.

This clone was observed a few times. The rearrangement uses TRBV5-4 and TRBJ1-1; a weak D match, TRBD1 (5 bases). The CDR3 runs to 15 residues. V was shortened by 0 bases and J by 4 bases, with 13 bases between the two germline ends. Germline V gives CDR1 SGHNT, CDR2 YYREEE (reference sequence). CDR3 loop: CASSLAGRVRTEAFF. CDR3 DNA: TGTGCCAGCAGCTTGGCTGGCAGGGTGCGCACTGAAGCTTTCTTT.

The chain carries TRBV19 and TRBJ1-1; possible D gene TRBD1, 6 bases. The CDR3 totals 16 residues. The germline V and J ends were trimmed by 5 bases and 4 bases, with 20 bases remaining between them. The germline CDR1 and CDR2 sequences are LNHDA and SQIVND (reference sequence). The CDR3 sequence is CASSPRQAWDITEAFF. The CDR3 coding sequence is TGTGCCAGTAGTCCGCGACAGGCTTGGGATATCACTGAAGCTTTCTTT. The whole variable domain, remainder taken from reference TRBV19 and TRBJ1-1, is DGGITQSPKYLFRKEGQNVTLSCEQNLNHDAMYWYRQDPGQGLRLIYYSQIVNDFQKGDIAEGYSVSREKKESFPLTVTSAQKNPTAFYLCASSPRQAWDITEAFFGQGTRLTVV.

This chain connects TRBV4-1 to TRBJ2-7, with 11 positions matching TRBD2. This CDR3 spans 22 amino acids. CDR1 is MGHRA and CDR2 is YSYEKL in the germline V gene. V dropped 1 base and J dropped 0; count of bases not matched to a gene: 20. As DNA, the CDR3 is TGCGCCAGCAGCCAAGGGATCGGAGTGGTAGGGACTAGCGGCGAACTCTCCTACGAGCAGTACTTC. Translation gives CASSQGIGVVGTSGELSYEQYF.

The chain employs TRBV28 and TRBJ1-4; 10 bases match TRBD1. The ends lost 4 bases at V and 6 bases at J; junction bases unmatched: 11. The CDR3 consists of 17 residues. Germline assignment: CDR1 MDHEN and CDR2 SYDVKM. In DNA form, the CDR3 reads TGTGCCAGCAGTTCCTCCCGGGACAGGGGAATATATGAAAAACTGTTTTTT. Its translation: CASSSSRDRGIYEKLFF. Full variable domain (outside the CDR3, taken from reference TRBV28 and TRBJ1-4): DVKVTQSSRYLVKRTGEKVFLECVQDMDHENMFWYRQDPGLGLRLIYFSYDVKMKEKGDIPEGYSVSREKKERFSLILESASTNQTSMYLCASSSSRDRGIYEKLFFGSGTQLSVL.

This clone was detected a few times. The genes are TRBV5-1 and TRBJ1-4, with no clear D. The CDR3 extends over 15 amino acids. V was cut by 0 bases and J by 0 bases, with 6 bases left in between. Germline V lookup: CDR1 SGHRS, CDR2 YFSETQ. The CDR3 bases are TGCGCCAGCAGCTTGGACAGTACAACTAATGAAAAACTGTTTTTT. Its protein product is CASSLDSTTNEKLFF.

J is TRBJ1-5 and V is TRBV4-1, with D possibly TRBD1 on 6 matching bases. CDR1 and CDR2 (germline): MGHRA, YSYEKL. The CDR3 runs to 15 residues. The ends were cut back, 6 bases at V and 5 bases at J, with 17 bases in the middle. CDR3 in DNA: TGCGCCAGCAGTCCAAGATGGGGGGGCTATCAGCCCCAGCATTTT. Encoded protein: CASSPRWGGYQPQHF.

The gene calls are TRBV7-2 and TRBJ1-5; TRBD1 agrees at 7 bases. The CDR3 is 14 amino acids. J gave up 7 bases and V 6 bases, and 9 bases lay outside the gene matches. In germline, CDR1 is SGHTA, CDR2 FQGNSA. The CDR3 sequence is CASRMTGLGQPQHF. In DNA form, the CDR3 reads TGTGCCAGCAGAATGACAGGGCTTGGCCAGCCCCAGCATTTT.

This clone occurred a few times. This chain joins TRBV6-5 and TRBJ1-3, with D unclear. Trimming pared 0 bases from V and 8 bases from J, leaving 11 bases between. The CDR3 is made up of 14 amino acids. The germline gives CDR1 MNHEY, CDR2 SVGAGI. CDR3 bases: TGTGCCAGCAGTTACTCTTCCCGAGGCCACACCATATATTTT. It specifies CASSYSSRGHTIYF.

This clone was counted only a few times. This chain links TRBV4-1 with TRBJ2-3; D possibly corresponds to TRBD2 (6 bases). V was pared by 1 base and J by 2 bases, with 16 bases between. This CDR3 comprises 17 residues. The germline V gene encodes CDR1 MGHRA and CDR2 YSYEKL. In DNA form, the CDR3 reads TGCGCCAGCAGCCAAGTCCACGTTCTAGCGTTCACAGATACGCAGTATTTT. Translation gives CASSQVHVLAFTDTQYF.

A single count supports this clone. The V gene is TRBV7-2, the J gene TRBJ2-5, with D unresolved. The V and J ends lost 1 base and 5 bases respectively, with 8 bases between them. The CDR3 is made up of 13 amino acids. CDR1 and CDR2 (germline): SGHTA, FQGNSA. CDR3 nucleotides: TGTGCCAGCAGCTTAGTCGTTCTGGAGACCCAGTACTTC. Amino acid sequence: CASSLVVLETQYF. The full variable domain, its missing parts supplied by reference TRBV7-2 and TRBJ2-5, is GAGVSQSPSNKVTEKGKDVELRCDPISGHTALYWYRQSLGQGLEFLIYFQGNSAPDKSGLPSDRFSAERTGGSVSTLTIQRTQQEDSAVYLCASSLVVLETQYFGPGTRLLVL.

The chain links TRBV4-3 to TRBJ2-3; D call uncertain. Germline V CDR1 and CDR2: LGHNA, YSLEER. The CDR3 spans 14 residues. V was cut by 0 bases and J by 4 bases, with 8 bases left in between. The CDR3 coding sequence is TGCGCCAGCAGCCAAGATCATGGCCCAGATACGCAGTATTTT. Protein sequence: CASSQDHGPDTQYF.

The V gene is TRBV5-1, the J gene TRBJ1-1; a possible D gene is TRBD1 (6 bases). V was cut by 4 bases and J by 1 base, with 11 bases left in between. This CDR3 region has 14 residues. The germline CDR1 and CDR2 sequences are SGHRS and YFSETQ. In DNA, the CDR3 is TGCGCCAGCAGCCAGGACAGAACGAACACTGAAGCTTTCTTT. This encodes CASSQDRTNTEAFF.